This T cell receptor (beta chain) was recovered during a study of response to subunit inactivated influenza vaccine. About this clonotype: Its antigen is still unknown.

TCRdb re-derived calls from the RT-PCR reads in MiXCR, one entry per CDR3 protein. The data show about 700,000 distinct CDR3 sequences, around 15% seen once. General observations from the study: Few new T cells, the authors suggested, are recruited by each seasonal influenza vaccination.

The CDR3 is 14 amino acids. V gave up 1 base and J gave up 12 bases, with 17 bases separating them. Germline CDR1 and CDR2: SGHTA and FQGNSA. The sequences come from PBMCs from blood, collected around 15 days before vaccination. This sequence was found in a man between 50 and 59 years old who received an inactivated influenza vaccine. The rearrangement joins TRBV7-2 to TRBJ2-3, with D tentatively TRBD2 (5 bases). The CDR3 loop reads CASSLGLSEPTQYF. CDR3 DNA: TGTGCCAGCAGCTTAGGTCTTAGCGAACCCACTCAGTATTTT.